Shown below are 10 T cell receptor beta chains from a single sample sequenced in a study of response to subunit inactivated influenza vaccine. TCRdb used MiXCR to reprocess the RT-PCR reads, holding one entry per CDR3 protein. The data show hundreds of thousands of distinct CDR3 sequences, with just over 20% seen just once and 10% held by the top ten. The sequencing used PBMCs from blood, collected less than 22 months after vaccination. The receptors here all came from a man between 50 and 69 years old who received an inactivated influenza vaccine.

This clonotype was found many times. V and J are TRBV5-6 and TRBJ1-5, with no clear D. CDR3 length equals 13 residues. Germline CDR1 SGHDT, CDR2 YYEEEE. Trimming stripped 0 bases from V and 4 bases from J, with 5 bases between. DNA of the CDR3: TGTGCCAGCAGCTTGGGGACGAATCAGCCCCAGCATTTT. Amino acid sequence: CASSLGTNQPQHF.

This clonotype was detected a few times. The V call is TRBV12-3 or TRBV12-4, the J call TRBJ1-6; D may be TRBD1 (6 bases). The CDR3 covers 15 residues. The V end lost 2 bases, the J end lost 6 bases, and 11 bases lay between the germline ends. The CDR3 DNA reads as TGTGCCAGCAGTTTATTTGCAGGGGCTAATTCACCCCTCCACTTT. Amino acid sequence: CASSLFAGANSPLHF.

The rearrangement links TRBV6-1 to TRBJ1-1, with TRBD1 as a possible D gene (5 bases). The CDR3 sequence is 14 residues long. Germline lookup yields CDR1 MNHNS and CDR2 SASEGT. The ends were cut back, 6 bases at V and 0 bases at J, with 11 bases in the middle. CDR3 in amino acids: CASRAGFMNTEAFF. The CDR3 nucleotides are TGTGCCAGCAGAGCAGGGTTTATGAACACTGAAGCTTTCTTT.

This clonotype has more than one count but fewer than ten. The V gene is TRBV19, the J gene TRBJ1-5; TRBD1 matches at 9 bases. Germline V gene data show CDR1 as LNHDA and CDR2 as SQIVND (reference sequence). V shed 3 bases and J 0 bases; nucleotides not matched to a gene: 15. This CDR3 has 20 amino acids. CDR3 sequence (DNA): TGTGCCAGTAGTATTCGGAGGGACAGGGTGGTCGTATATAGCAATCAGCCCCAGCATTTT. This codes for CASSIRRDRVVVYSNQPQHF.

This chain uses TRBV20-1 with TRBJ1-4, with D maybe TRBD1 (5 bases). The CDR3 has 14 residues. Trimming left V 1 base short and J 4 bases short, with 10 bases between. In germline, CDR1 is DFQATT, CDR2 SNEGSKA (reference sequence). CDR3 sequence (DNA): TGCAGTGCTAGAGGGACAACCTATAATGAAAAACTGTTTTTT. Protein sequence: CSARGTTYNEKLFF.

The genes are TRBV12-3 or TRBV12-4 and TRBJ1-6; D not certain. The ends were cut back, 2 bases at V and 9 bases at J, with 11 bases in the middle. The CDR3 contains 14 residues. The CDR3 is CASSLRTVGSPLHF. In nucleotides, the CDR3 is TGTGCCAGCAGTTTACGGACCGTCGGTTCACCCCTCCACTTT.

The gene calls are TRBV19 and TRBJ1-5; D may be TRBD1 (6 bases). The CDR3 loop spans 16 amino acids. CDR1 is LNHDA, CDR2 SQIVND, per germline (reference sequence). The germline V and J ends were trimmed by 4 bases and 5 bases, with 18 bases remaining between them. The CDR3 nucleotides are TGTGCCAGTAGTAAGGGAACCGGGACAATTCATCAGCCCCAGCATTTT. Amino acid sequence: CASSKGTGTIHQPQHF.

The chain employs TRBV10-3 and TRBJ2-7; D may correspond to TRBD1 or TRBD2 (5 bases each). V gave up 0 bases and J gave up 3 bases, with 9 bases separating them. This CDR3 has 14 amino acids. Germline values: CDR1 ENHRY, CDR2 SYGVKD. CDR3 in amino acids: CAISESGRRYEQYF. The CDR3 nucleotides are TGTGCCATCAGTGAGTCGGGACGGCGCTACGAGCAGTACTTC.

The chain recombines TRBV20-1 with TRBJ2-7; 12 nucleotides line up with TRBD1. Germline values: CDR1 DFQATT, CDR2 SNEGSKA (reference sequence). The CDR3 length is 15 residues. V gave up 6 bases and J gave up 2 bases; unmatched junction bases: 8. The CDR3 coding sequence is TGCAGTGCCAATCCGGGACAGGGGGCAACCTACGAGCAGTACTTC. This sequence encodes CSANPGQGATYEQYF.

This clonotype has ten or more counts. V usage is TRBV20-1 and J usage is TRBJ2-1; no reliable D call. V was cut by 0 bases and J by 0 bases, with 6 bases left in between. This CDR3 is built from 14 residues. CDR1 is DFQATT, CDR2 SNEGSKA, per germline (reference sequence). The DNA of the CDR3 is TGCAGTGCTAGAGATATCATCTCCTACAATGAGCAGTTCTTC. Translated: CSARDIISYNEQFF.